This TCR beta chain was retrieved from a study of graft-versus-host responses after intestinal transplantation. About the study: As for transplant type, recipients had multivisceral, liver-intestinal, or isolated intestinal grafts. For 3 to 4 years after anti-thymocyte globulin induction, all recipients took tacrolimus and steroids. Study-wide results and limits: Allografts carried high graft-versus-host to host-versus-graft clonal ratios in patients having graft-donor T cell macrochimerism.

Germline loops: CDR1 SGHRS, CDR2 YFSETQ. The CDR3 is made up of 12 amino acids. Trimming removed 1 base at V and 5 bases at J, with 6 bases between. A word on this clone: Its antigen remains unidentified.

Only in-frame clones appear in the TCRdb table, and some are missing; sequencing was by immunoSEQ multiplex PCR. The data hold 15,000 to 20,000 clones, with over 90% observed a single time. The chain uses TRBV5-1 and TRBJ2-5; D tentatively fits TRBD1 or TRBD2 (5 bases each). The sequences come from PBMCs, collected 23 days after intestinal transplant. The sequence was obtained from a human patient who received an intestinal transplant, so some T cells may come from the graft donor. Written as DNA, the CDR3 is TGCGCCAGCAGCTTGTGGGGGGAGACCCAGTACTTC. This encodes CASSLWGETQYF. The complete variable domain, with remaining parts taken from reference TRBV5-1 and TRBJ2-5, reads KAGVTQTPRYLIKTRGQQVTLSCSPISGHRSVSWYQQTPGQGLQFLFEYFSETQRNKGNFPGRFSGRQFSNSRSEMNVSTLELGDSALYLCASSLWGETQYFGPGTRLLVL.